This entry lists 2 T cell receptor beta chains sequenced from one sample in a study of OX40 agonist ivuxolimab in advanced cancers. Receptor libraries were prepared by the immunoSEQ multiplex PCR assay. TCRdb holds this immuneACCESS table with in-frame rearrangements only. Some clones are missing; in checked studies, unresolved V genes explain under half, and the rest has no known cause. The sample table records about 75,000 clones; around 83% of these occur just once. In total, the top ten clones hold 15% to 20% of the sample. The sequenced sample was CD4+ or CD8+ T cells sorted from blood, obtained in a trial of the OX40 agonist ivuxolimab. These TCRs come from an adult with an advanced solid tumor such as melanoma, head and neck, liver or kidney cancer.

The J gene is TRBJ1-1, the V gene TRBV27, with a possible D match to TRBD1 (5 bases). V gave up 5 bases and J gave up 10 bases, with 11 bases separating them. This CDR3 has 11 residues. Germline CDR1 MNHEY, CDR2 SMNVEV (reference sequence). CDR3 sequence: CASSPGQGAFF. In DNA, the CDR3 is TGTGCCAGCAGTCCCGGACAAGGAGCTTTCTTT.

V gene TRBV9 combines with J gene TRBJ2-7; D perhaps matches TRBD1 (6 bases). CDR3 size: 15 residues. In germline, CDR1 is SGDLS, CDR2 YYNGEE. V was trimmed by 3 bases and J by 1 base, leaving 14 bases between them. CDR3 DNA sequence: TGTGCCAGCAGCGCCCGAGGCGACAGGTCCTACGAGCAGTACTTC. Its protein is CASSARGDRSYEQYF.